These T cell receptor beta chains were read from a single sample in a study of glioma-infiltrating T cells. A single record per CDR3 protein comes from TCRdb applying MiXCR to the multiplex PCR reads. The data contain about 140,000 distinct CDR3 sequences, about two fifths of them singletons. Sequencing input: glioma tissue, nonneoplastic brain tissue, or PBMCs (not recorded which). These receptors were obtained from a human donor with low-grade glioma or glioblastoma, undergoing nonglioma brain surgery, or in good health (not recorded which). CDR3s include the opening cysteine and the closing phenylalanine or tryptophan. The order of the fields is D gene, V gene, clone size, J gene, CDR3 protein, CDR3 DNA. A D gene is named only where the DNA matches it firmly. Size tells how often a clone was seen (once, few, many) or the class of an expanded clone, and some rows leave it out.

>.|TRBV19|few|TRBJ2-1
CASSIAARSYNEQFF
TGTGCCAGTAGTATCGCCGCCCGCTCCTACAATGAGCAGTTCTTC
>.|TRBV27|few|TRBJ2-3
CASSGWGTSTDTQYF
TGTGCCAGCAGTGGATGGGGCACTAGCACAGATACGCAGTATTTT
>TRBD2|TRBV28|few|TRBJ2-7
CASRRLAEVPYEQYF
TGTGCCAGCAGACGACTAGCGGAGGTGCCCTACGAGCAGTACTTC
>.|TRBV7-8|.|TRBJ1-1
CASSLRDRNTEAFF
TGTGCCAGCAGCTTGCGAGACCGGAACACTGAAGCTTTCTTT
>.|TRBV19|few|TRBJ1-1
CASRQTSEAFF
TGTGCCAGTAGGCAGACTTCTGAAGCTTTCTTT
>TRBD2|TRBV29-1|.|TRBJ2-5
CSVREGRETQYF
TGCAGCGTTCGGGAGGGCAGGGAGACCCAGTACTTC
>.|TRBV11-2|.|TRBJ2-5
CASSLGRETQYF
TGTGCCAGCAGCTTAGGCCGGGAGACCCAGTACTTC
>.|TRBV20-1|.|TRBJ2-3
CGARNNADTQYF
TGCGGTGCTAGAAATAATGCAGATACGCAGTATTTT
>TRBD2|TRBV7-9|.|TRBJ2-3
CASSLAPLAGGQRTQYF
TGTGCCAGCAGCTTAGCCCCACTAGCGGGGGGGCAGCGTACGCAGTATTTT
>TRBD2|TRBV20-1|few|TRBJ2-5
CSARVAGVGETQYF
TGCAGTGCTAGAGTAGCGGGGGTTGGTGAGACCCAGTACTTC
>.|TRBV28|.|TRBJ2-7
CASSGPIAAPYEQYF
TGTGCCAGCAGTGGCCCAATAGCTGCCCCCTACGAGCAGTACTTC
>.|TRBV6-1|.|TRBJ1-6
CASSYYRVENSPLHF
TGTGCCAGCAGTTATTACAGGGTAGAGAATTCACCCCTCCACTTT
>TRBD1|TRBV7-2|.|TRBJ2-7
CASSLDRGAYEQYF
TGTGCCAGCAGCCTGGACAGGGGGGCCTACGAGCAGTACTTC
>.|TRBV7-2|.|TRBJ1-3
CASSQGLISGNTIYF
TGTGCCAGCAGCCAGGGACTGATCTCTGGAAACACCATATATTTT
>TRBD1|TRBV6-6|many|TRBJ2-3
CASSYEGQSTDTQYF
TGTGCCAGCAGTTACGAGGGACAGAGCACAGATACGCAGTATTTT